This T cell receptor (beta chain) was sequenced during a study of blood T cells in healthy people across ages. Looked up from germline, CDR1 is SGHDN and CDR2 is FVKESK. Trimming stripped 2 bases from V and 3 bases from J, with 7 bases between. This CDR3 is built from 13 residues. This clonotype was recorded only once. Its matching antigen is unknown. Study-level results: TCR beta diversity, measured per million T cells, fell in a roughly linear way with age. Diversity was estimated from one million T cells, and these estimates were considered underestimates. Long-lived donors carried more naive CD4+ cells and greater diversity than aged donors.

Primed by a sample-barcoded 5' primer and a J-beta primer mix, a second PCR proceeded for about 7 to 11 cycles. TCRdb fed the 5' RACE reads into MiXCR, producing one record per CDR3 protein. The sample lists approximately 780,000 distinct CDR3 sequences, 20% to 30% seen once, with approximately 2.9% in the top ten. The same data also contributed to another study, on T cells of mothers and their children.

Input material: blood. The rearrangement links TRBV14 to TRBJ1-1; D uncertain. This TCR came from a boy between 5 and 17 years old in good health. CDR3 sequence: CASSQNSYTEAFF. In nucleotides, the CDR3 is TGTGCCAGCAGCCAAAACAGCTACACTGAAGCTTTCTTT.